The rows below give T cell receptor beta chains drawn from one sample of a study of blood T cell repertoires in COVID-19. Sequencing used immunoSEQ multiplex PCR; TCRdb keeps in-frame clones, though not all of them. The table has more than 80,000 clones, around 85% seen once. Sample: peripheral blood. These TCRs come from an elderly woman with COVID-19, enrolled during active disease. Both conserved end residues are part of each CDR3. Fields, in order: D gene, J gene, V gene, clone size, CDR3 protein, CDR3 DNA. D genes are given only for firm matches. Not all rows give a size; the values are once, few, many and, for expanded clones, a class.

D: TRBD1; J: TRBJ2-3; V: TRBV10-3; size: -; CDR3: CAISRTGDGMDTQYF; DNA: TGTGCCATCAGTCGGACAGGGGATGGGATGGATACGCAGTATTTT
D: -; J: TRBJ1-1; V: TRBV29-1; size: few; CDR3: CSAQRPSGYTEAFF; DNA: TGCAGCGCCCAACGCCCTTCAGGGTACACTGAAGCTTTCTTT
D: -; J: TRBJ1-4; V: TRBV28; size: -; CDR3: CASSLREKLFF; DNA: TGTGCCAGCAGTTTGCGTGAAAAACTGTTTTTT
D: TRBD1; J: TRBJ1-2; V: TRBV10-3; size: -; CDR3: CAISESTGFRGYTF; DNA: TGTGCCATCAGTGAGTCGACAGGGTTCAGGGGCTACACCTTC
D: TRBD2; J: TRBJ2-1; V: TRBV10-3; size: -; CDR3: CAIRRPSGGYNEQFF; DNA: TGTGCCATCAGACGGCCTAGCGGGGGTTACAATGAGCAGTTCTTC
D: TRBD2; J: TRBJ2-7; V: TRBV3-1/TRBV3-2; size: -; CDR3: CASSHPPGLAGEFSYEQYF; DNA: TGTGCCAGCAGCCATCCTCCGGGACTAGCGGGGGAGTTCTCCTACGAGCAGTACTTC
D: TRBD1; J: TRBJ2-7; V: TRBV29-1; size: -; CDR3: CSVGTGGSYEQYF; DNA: TGCAGCGTTGGCACAGGGGGTTCCTACGAGCAGTACTTC
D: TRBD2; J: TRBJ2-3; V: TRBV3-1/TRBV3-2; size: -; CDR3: CASSQVFSGSTDTQYF; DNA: TGTGCCAGCAGCCAAGTGTTTAGCGGGAGTACAGATACGCAGTATTTT
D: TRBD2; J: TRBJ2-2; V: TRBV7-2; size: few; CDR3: CASSDGGGASRELFF; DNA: TGTGCCAGCAGCGACGGCGGGGGGGCCTCACGGGAGCTGTTTTTT
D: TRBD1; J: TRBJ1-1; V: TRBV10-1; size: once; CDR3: CASSGGQGVDTEAFF; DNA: TGCGCCAGCAGTGGTGGACAGGGGGTGGACACTGAAGCTTTCTTT
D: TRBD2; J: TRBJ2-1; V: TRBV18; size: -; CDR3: CASSPPRRQGYSLAGGRNEQFF; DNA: TGTGCCAGCTCACCCCCTCGACGACAGGGGTATTCCCTAGCGGGAGGGCGGAATGAGCAGTTCTTC
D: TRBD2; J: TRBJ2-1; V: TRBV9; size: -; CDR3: CASSLSGGAAYNEQFF; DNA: TGTGCCAGCAGCCTATCCGGGGGGGCGGCATACAATGAGCAGTTCTTC
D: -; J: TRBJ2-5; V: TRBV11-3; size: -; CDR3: CASSLDREADF; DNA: TGTGCCAGCAGCTTAGATAGAGAAGCTGACTTC
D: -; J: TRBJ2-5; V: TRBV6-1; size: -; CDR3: CASSERDSPAGKTQYF; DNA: TGTGCCAGCAGTGAACGGGACAGCCCGGCGGGGAAGACCCAGTACTTC
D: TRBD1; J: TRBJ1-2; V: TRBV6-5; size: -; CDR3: CASSDSGTGNYGYTF; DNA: TGTGCCAGCAGTGACTCCGGGACAGGGAACTATGGCTACACCTTC
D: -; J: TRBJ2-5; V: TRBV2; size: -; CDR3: CASASEETQYF; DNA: TGTGCCAGCGCTAGCGAGGAGACCCAGTACTTC
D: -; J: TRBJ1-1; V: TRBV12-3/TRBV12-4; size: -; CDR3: CASSFWRTEAFF; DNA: TGTGCCAGCAGTTTTTGGAGAACTGAAGCTTTCTTT
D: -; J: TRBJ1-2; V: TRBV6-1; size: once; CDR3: CASSEVRGSFNYGYTF; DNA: TGTGCCAGCAGTGAAGTTAGGGGGTCTTTTAACTATGGCTACACCTTC
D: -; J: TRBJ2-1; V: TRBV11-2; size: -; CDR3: CASSLAWGGGDEQFF; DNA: TGTGCCAGCAGCTTAGCCTGGGGAGGGGGAGATGAGCAGTTCTTC